Shown below are 8 T cell receptor beta chains from a single sample sequenced in a study of T cells in Graves' hyperthyroidism and ophthalmopathy. Amplification of TCR beta CDR3 regions was performed using RNA transcripts as template. TCR CDR3 underwent first-round RT-PCR with the HTBI primer set. MiXCR, applied by TCRdb to the multiplex PCR reads, yields one record per CDR3 protein. The sample records around 350,000 distinct CDR3 sequences, 13% being singletons. Source material: blood. These receptors came from a woman younger than 35 with Graves' hyperthyroidism.

The chain is built from TRBV28 and TRBJ1-2; perhaps TRBD1 as D (5 bases). This CDR3 contains 11 residues. Trimming took off 5 bases at V and 8 bases at J, with 9 bases between the two ends. Germline V gene lookup returns CDR1 MDHEN and CDR2 SYDVKM. The CDR3: CASSITGGYTF. The CDR3 bases are TGTGCCAGCAGTATCACAGGAGGCTACACCTTC.

The chain uses TRBV19 and TRBJ2-5, with TRBD2 as a possible D gene (6 bases). Germline V gene data show CDR1 as LNHDA and CDR2 as SQIVND (reference sequence). V lost 6 bases to trimming and J lost 1 base, with 9 bases between them. The CDR3 contains 13 residues. CDR3 in amino acids: CASRYSGQETQYF. In DNA, the CDR3 is TGTGCCAGTAGATATAGCGGCCAAGAGACCCAGTACTTC.

This clonotype was observed many times. The genes are TRBV27 and TRBJ1-2; no clear D. This CDR3 is built from 13 residues. Trimming cost V 4 bases and J 4 bases, with 10 bases left between them. Germline lookup yields CDR1 MNHEY and CDR2 SMNVEV (reference sequence). Here the CDR3 DNA reads TGTGCCAGCAGTTACGGCCCACTCTATGGCTACACCTTC. Its protein is CASSYGPLYGYTF.

There are many counts of this clonotype. The chain combines TRBV28 with TRBJ1-5; 7 nucleotides agree with TRBD1. CDR3 size: 16 residues. Germline V gives CDR1 MDHEN, CDR2 SYDVKM. V lost 1 base, J lost 5 bases, and 8 bases stayed unmatched. The CDR3 coding sequence is TGTGCCAGCAGTTTATCTGAGGGGGCGTTCTATCAGCCCCAGCATTTT. Its protein product is CASSLSEGAFYQPQHF.

In its sample, this clonotype was seen many times. The V call is TRBV9, the J call TRBJ2-2; D uncertain. This CDR3 contains 14 residues. Looked up from germline, CDR1 is SGDLS and CDR2 is YYNGEE. The germline V and J ends were trimmed by 4 bases and 6 bases, with 13 bases remaining between them. The CDR3 loop reads CASSPEVAPGELFF. In DNA form, the CDR3 reads TGTGCCAGCAGCCCCGAGGTTGCTCCCGGGGAGCTGTTTTTT. Based on the CDR3 plus reference TRBV9 and TRBJ2-2, the full variable domain is DSGVTQTPKHLITATGQRVTLRCSPRSGDLSVYWYQQSLDQGLQFLIQYYNGEERAKGNILERFSAQQFPDLHSELNLSSLELGDSALYFCASSPEVAPGELFFGEGSRLTVL.

This clonotype was seen many times. The rearrangement joins TRBV6-1 to TRBJ1-2, with 7 bases fitting TRBD1. From germline, CDR1 is MNHNS and CDR2 SASEGT. The CDR3 spans 13 residues. Trimming cost V 7 bases and J 2 bases; bases outside gene matches: 4. As DNA, the CDR3 is TGTGCCAGCAAGACGACAGGGAACTATGGCTACACCTTC. Encoded protein: CASKTTGNYGYTF.

This chain connects TRBV14 to TRBJ1-2, with TRBD1 as a possible D gene (5 bases). V was shortened by 0 bases and J by 8 bases, with 10 bases between the two germline ends. Germline V gives CDR1 SGHDN, CDR2 FVKESK. The CDR3 is 13 residues long. The CDR3 DNA reads TGTGCCAGCAGCCAAGAAGGGGTCTCCGGCTACACCTTC. As protein: CASSQEGVSGYTF.

To note about this clonotype: One end of the junction is discordant with germline, which a read error may explain. This chain joins TRBV4-1 and TRBJ1-2; D possibly corresponds to TRBD1 (6 bases). Germline assignment: CDR1 MGHRA and CDR2 YSYEKL. The CDR3 has 14 amino acids. The CDR3 nucleotides read TGCGCCAGCAGCCAAGAAGTACAGGGCTATGGCTTCACCTTC. Translating it yields CASSQEVQGYGFTF.